A selection of T cell receptor beta chains follows, all from one sample in a study of OX40 agonist ivuxolimab in advanced cancers. TCRdb's table, derived via immunoSEQ multiplex PCR, lists solely in-frame clones and lacks some. The sample shows about 73,000 clones, roughly 87% of them seen only once. Sample: CD4+ or CD8+ T cells sorted from blood, taken in a trial of the OX40 agonist ivuxolimab. Receptors originate from an adult with an advanced solid tumor such as melanoma, head and neck, liver or kidney cancer. Both conserved end residues are part of each CDR3. The D gene is left open where the match is weak. Clone sizes are given selectively: once, few, many, or a class where the clone is expanded.

J,size,V,D,DNA,CDR3
TRBJ1-1,NA,TRBV6-6,TRBD1,TGTGCCAGCAGCTGGGGACAGTCTAAACCTGACGCTTTCTTT,CASSWGQSKPDAFF
TRBJ1-2,NA,TRBV30,NA,TGTGCCTGGAGTGCCTGGTATGGCTACACCTTC,CAWSAWYGYTF
TRBJ2-7,NA,TRBV18,TRBD1,TGTGCCAGCTCACCCGGGACAGTGGTCTACGAGCAGTACTTC,CASSPGTVVYEQYF
TRBJ1-5,NA,TRBV11-2,TRBD1,TGTGCCAGCAGCCCAGGGACAGGGATCAAGAATCAGCCCCAGCATTTT,CASSPGTGIKNQPQHF
TRBJ1-2,NA,TRBV9,NA,TGTGCCAGCAGCTCATCTCGATCGGGCTATGGCTACACCTTC,CASSSSRSGYGYTF
TRBJ2-2,NA,TRBV7-9,NA,TGTGCCAGCAGCCTGGGTAGCGCCGGGGAGCTGTTTTTT,CASSLGSAGELFF
TRBJ1-2,NA,TRBV7-9,NA,TGTGCCAGCAGCTTAGTGCCGTCTTTCTATGGCTACACCTTC,CASSLVPSFYGYTF
TRBJ2-5,NA,TRBV30,NA,TGTGCCTGGAGTGTCGCAGAGACCCAGTACTTC,CAWSVAETQYF
TRBJ2-7,NA,TRBV14,TRBD2,TGTGCCAGCAGCCAGGGTCCCGGGAGGGGGGGCTACGAGCAGTACTTC,CASSQGPGRGGYEQYF
TRBJ1-5,few,TRBV6-6,NA,TGTGCCAGCAGTTTGACGGGCCAGCCCCAGCATTTT,CASSLTGQPQHF
TRBJ2-7,NA,TRBV6-5,NA,TGTGCCAGCACCCGACAGTTATCGAGCTCCTACGAGCAGTACTTC,CASTRQLSSSYEQYF
TRBJ1-1,NA,TRBV4-1,NA,TGCGCCAGCAGCCAACGTACTGGACAGTACACTGAAGCTTTCTTT,CASSQRTGQYTEAFF
TRBJ2-7,NA,TRBV4-2,NA,TGTGCCAGCAGCCAAGGAGCCGAGAGCTCCTACGAGCAGTACTTC,CASSQGAESSYEQYF
TRBJ1-1,NA,TRBV10-3,TRBD1,TGTGCCATCAGTGGGACAGGGACCGTGGGCACTGAAGCTTTCTTT,CAISGTGTVGTEAFF
TRBJ2-6,NA,TRBV19,NA,TGTGCCAGTAGTATAGATATAGGAGGGGCCGGGGCCAACGTCCTGACTTTC,CASSIDIGGAGANVLTF
TRBJ1-2,NA,TRBV23-1,TRBD1,TGCGCCAGCAGTCAGCCGACAGGGGTGACTATCTATGGCTACACCTTC,CASSQPTGVTIYGYTF
TRBJ2-7,NA,TRBV5-8,NA,TGTGCCAGCAGCTTGATCGGGCTCGACGAGCAGTACTTC,CASSLIGLDEQYF
TRBJ2-4,NA,TRBV5-1,TRBD1,TGCGCCAGCAGCTGGTATTGGCTGGGACAGGAATTAGCCAAAAACATTCAGTACTTC,CASSWYWLGQELAKNIQYF
TRBJ1-6,NA,TRBV7-3,NA,TGTGCCAGCAGCTTATCAAGTGGGCAGGGTAATTCACCCCTCCACTTT,CASSLSSGQGNSPLHF
TRBJ1-2,NA,TRBV19,TRBD1,TGTGCCAGTAACGACAGGGAAACTAACTATGGCTACACCTTC,CASNDRETNYGYTF
TRBJ1-2,NA,TRBV7-9,TRBD1,TGTGCCAGCAGCGCGCCGGGACAGAGACTGATTACCTATGGCTACACCTTC,CASSAPGQRLITYGYTF
TRBJ2-2,NA,TRBV2,TRBD1,TGTGCCAGCAGTTTGACAGGGGAGGTCGCGGAGCTGTTTTTT,CASSLTGEVAELFF
TRBJ1-1,NA,TRBV11-2,NA,TGTGCCAGCAGCTCCCAGGGGAACACTGAAGCTTTCTTT,CASSSQGNTEAFF
TRBJ2-5,NA,TRBV7-2,TRBD2,TGTGCCAGCACCCGAGGACTAGAAAGGCAGACCCAGTACTTC,CASTRGLERQTQYF
TRBJ2-3,few,TRBV20-1,NA,TGCAGTGCTACCCTAGATACGCAGTATTTT,CSATLDTQYF
TRBJ2-5,NA,TRBV6-5,NA,TGTGCCAGCACGGGGGCGGGGGAGACCCAGTACTTC,CASTGAGETQYF
TRBJ1-5,NA,TRBV7-2,TRBD1,TGTGCCAGCAGCTTACACAGGGGCGAGGATCAGCCCCAGCATTTT,CASSLHRGEDQPQHF
TRBJ2-1,NA,TRBV28,TRBD1,TGTGCCAGCAGTCCCAGACAGGGGGTTAAAAGTTACAATGAGCAGTTCTTC,CASSPRQGVKSYNEQFF